Listed below are T cell receptor beta chains from one sample, sequenced in a study of CD8 T cells in Susac syndrome. Each CDR3 protein is one row after TCRdb ran MiXCR on the immunoSEQ multiplex PCR reads. The sample lists 250,000 to 350,000 distinct CDR3 sequences; approximately 84% were seen once. Specimen: CD8+ T cells from PBMCs. Source of these receptors: a human donor with multiple sclerosis. Both conserved end residues are part of each CDR3. A D gene is named only where the DNA matches it firmly. Clone size is shown for a subset of rows, as once, few, many or a class of expanded clone.

TRBV27	TRBJ1-6	15	NA	NA	TGTGCCAGCAGTTTATCTGAGACACTTAATTCACCCCTCCACTTT	CASSLSETLNSPLHF
TRBV20-1	TRBJ2-5	10	NA	NA	TGCAGTGCTAGAAACGGGACCCAGTACTTC	CSARNGTQYF
TRBV3-1	TRBJ2-4	17	NA	NA	TGTGCCAGCAGCCAAGATGGAGAAGGGGCTCATGGAAACATTCAGTACTTC	CASSQDGEGAHGNIQYF
TRBV2	TRBJ2-1	8	few	NA	TGTGCCAGCAACAACCAGTTCTTC	CASNNQFF
TRBV11-1	TRBJ2-7	15	NA	TRBD1	TGTGCCAGCAGCAAAACAAGGGGGACAGGGAGTGAGCAGTACTTC	CASSKTRGTGSEQYF
TRBV4-2	TRBJ2-7	16	few	TRBD2	TGTGCCAGCAGCCAAGAGGGGCGGGAGTCCGATTACGAGCAGTACTTC	CASSQEGRESDYEQYF
TRBV13	TRBJ2-2	15	NA	NA	TGTGCCAGCAGCTTAGGACCCCTAGTTACCGGGGAGCTGTTTTTT	CASSLGPLVTGELFF
TRBV12-3/TRBV12-4	TRBJ2-1	10	once	NA	TGTGCCAGCGGGGTGAATGAGCAGTTCTTC	CASGVNEQFF
TRBV10-3	TRBJ2-1	14	NA	TRBD2	TGTGCCATCAACGGACTAGCGGGAGAGGAAGAGCAGTTCTTC	CAINGLAGEEEQFF
TRBV27	TRBJ2-3	15	NA	TRBD2	TGTGCCAGCAGACGACTAGCGGGACTCACAGATACGCAGTATTTT	CASRRLAGLTDTQYF
TRBV12-3/TRBV12-4	TRBJ2-5	16	NA	NA	TGTGCCAGCAGTTTACCCGCAGGGGGGAGCAGGGAGACCCAGTACTTC	CASSLPAGGSRETQYF
TRBV20-1	TRBJ2-4	14	once	NA	TGCAGTGCTCCTCCCACGGACGCAAAAAACATTCAGTACTTC	CSAPPTDAKNIQYF
TRBV5-4	TRBJ1-2	13	NA	NA	TGTGCCAGCAGCCAACAGCCAGGGTATGGCTACACCTTC	CASSQQPGYGYTF
TRBV29-1	TRBJ2-7	12	NA	NA	TGCAGCGCCGGGTGGGGGCCCTACGAGCAGTACTTC	CSAGWGPYEQYF
TRBV7-9	TRBJ2-4	16	NA	TRBD2	TGTGCCAGCAGCTCCCTTAGCGGGAGGGTGAAAAACATTCAGTACTTC	CASSSLSGRVKNIQYF
TRBV25-1	TRBJ1-6	15	NA	NA	TGTGCCAGCAGTACGAATACGGGACATAATTCACCCCTCCACTTT	CASSTNTGHNSPLHF
TRBV20-1	TRBJ2-3	16	once	TRBD2	TGCAGTGCTAGAGAATTTGGTAGCGGGAGCACAGATACGCAGTATTTT	CSAREFGSGSTDTQYF
TRBV7-9	TRBJ1-4	11	NA	NA	TGTGCCAGCAGCTTCAGTGAAAAACTGTTTTTT	CASSFSEKLFF
TRBV27	TRBJ2-7	17	NA	NA	TGTGCCAGCAGTTTCACCCGGGGAGCTACCGGGGCGTACGAGCAGTACTTC	CASSFTRGATGAYEQYF
TRBV3-1	TRBJ1-1	16	NA	NA	TGTGCCAGCAGCCAGGGTACCCAAGAACTGAACACTGAAGCTTTCTTT	CASSQGTQELNTEAFF
TRBV7-3	TRBJ2-2	14	NA	NA	TGTGCCAGCAGCTTAATGCACCCCACCGGGGAGCTGTTTTTT	CASSLMHPTGELFF
TRBV30	TRBJ2-7	14	NA	TRBD2	TGTGCCTGGAGGAGGCTAGCGGGATTGTACGAGCAGTACTTC	CAWRRLAGLYEQYF
TRBV15	TRBJ2-2	18	NA	TRBD2	TGTGCCACCAGCATGCTAGGACGGGTCGGGACTAGAGACGGGGAGCTGTTTTTT	CATSMLGRVGTRDGELFF
TRBV12-3/TRBV12-4	TRBJ2-7	17	few	TRBD1	TGTGCCAGCAGTCCCCCTTCGCGGACAGGGCCGGTGGAGGAGCAGTACTTC	CASSPPSRTGPVEEQYF
TRBV9	TRBJ2-5	14	NA	TRBD2	TGTGCCAGCAGCTCTGGGACTAGCGAAGAGACCCAGTACTTC	CASSSGTSEETQYF
TRBV27	TRBJ1-2	15	NA	TRBD1	TGTGCCAGCAGTTTATTCTCCGGGACAGGGAATGGCTACACCTTC	CASSLFSGTGNGYTF
TRBV4-1	TRBJ2-7	16	NA	TRBD1	TGCGCCAGCAGCCAAGAGGTCGACAGGGGGAGCCACGAGCAGTACTTC	CASSQEVDRGSHEQYF
TRBV7-9	TRBJ2-1	11	NA	NA	TGTGCCGGACGTGAGCTGTATGAGCAGTTCTTC	CAGRELYEQFF
TRBV27	TRBJ2-3	15	once	NA	TGTGCCAGCAGTTCATTTGGGGGGAGCACAGATACGCAGTATTTT	CASSSFGGSTDTQYF
TRBV7-8	TRBJ2-2	16	once	TRBD2	TGTGCCAGCAGTCTCAATGGGAGGGGGAACACCGGGGAGCTGTTTTTT	CASSLNGRGNTGELFF
TRBV20-1	TRBJ1-1	10	NA	NA	TGCAGTGCTAAAAACACTGAAGCTTTCTTT	CSAKNTEAFF
TRBV20-1	TRBJ2-7	17	NA	TRBD2	TGCAGTGCCTGGGGGACTAGCGGTCCAAGAGGTGGCTACGAGCAGTACTTC	CSAWGTSGPRGGYEQYF
TRBV10-3	TRBJ2-1	18	NA	TRBD2	TGTGCCATCAGTGAGTCAGCTAGCGGGAGGGCCTTGGGCAATGAGCAGTTCTTC	CAISESASGRALGNEQFF
TRBV11-2	TRBJ2-2	15	NA	TRBD1	TGTGCCAGCAGCTTTACAGGGGTAGGAGTCGGGGAGCTGTTTTTT	CASSFTGVGVGELFF
TRBV3-1	TRBJ2-7	13	few	NA	TGTGCCAGCAGCCAAGGCCCCAGCTACGAGCAGTACTTC	CASSQGPSYEQYF
TRBV18	TRBJ2-3	13	NA	TRBD2	TGTGCCAGCCAGGGACTAGCGGGGGTTACGCAGTATTTT	CASQGLAGVTQYF
TRBV30	TRBJ1-5	13	once	NA	TGTGCCTGGAACCTTGGGCTAAATCAGCCCCAGCATTTT	CAWNLGLNQPQHF
TRBV19	TRBJ2-7	15	NA	TRBD2	TGTGCCAGTAGTACTCCTACTAGCGGGAGAGGTGAGCAGTACTTC	CASSTPTSGRGEQYF
TRBV4-1	TRBJ2-7	14	NA	TRBD1	TGCGCCAGCAGCCAGGTACAGGGGACGTACGAGCAGTACTTC	CASSQVQGTYEQYF
TRBV28	TRBJ2-3	20	NA	TRBD2	TGTGCCAGCAGGAGGATCGGACTAGCGGGAGCTCCCTTTAGCACAGATACGCAGTATTTT	CASRRIGLAGAPFSTDTQYF
TRBV6-1	TRBJ2-3	14	NA	NA	TGTGCCGGCCTAGCGTACCCTAGCACAGATACGCAGTATTTT	CAGLAYPSTDTQYF
TRBV27	TRBJ1-4	16	NA	TRBD1	TGTGCCAGCAGTTTAGGTAGTGGGGACAGGGGTGAAAAACTGTTTTTT	CASSLGSGDRGEKLFF